This T cell receptor (beta chain) was obtained from a study of neoadjuvant anti-PD-1 for oral cavity cancer. TCRdb's copy holds only in-frame clones and misses some; the assay was immunoSEQ multiplex PCR. Seen here are around 18,000 clones, around 72% observed once, and the top ten hold around 2.6%. This CDR3 is 15 amino acids long. Germline V gives CDR1 MNHEY, CDR2 SMNVEV (reference sequence). V was cut by 4 bases and J by 10 bases, with 20 bases left in between. This clone was picked up a small number of times. The V gene is TRBV27, the J gene TRBJ2-1; D may be TRBD2 (7 bases). The starting material was PBMCs, obtained before nivolumab (anti-PD-1) treatment. The sequence came from a person aged 40 to 85 with oral cavity squamous cell carcinoma. The CDR3 spells CASSSNYGGPGEQFF. DNA of the CDR3: TGTGCCAGCAGTTCCAACTACGGGGGGCCGGGGGAGCAGTTCTTC.